The present T cell receptor (beta chain) was sequenced within a study of vaccination and CD4 T cells after COVID-19. V lost 7 bases and J 8 bases, leaving 20 bases between the germline ends. Germline V gene sequence: CDR1 MNHEY, CDR2 SVGEGT. This CDR3 contains 15 residues. The study sequenced cultured CD4+ T cell DNA using the Oncomine TCR Beta short-read assay. Using its own MiXCR run on the PCR reads, TCRdb lists one record per CDR3 protein. The sample yields under 20,000 distinct CDR3 sequences, around 50% seen once. Treatment defined: roughly 10-day PBMC culture with coronavirus spike peptide pools or control peptides (ViraFEST assay). As to this clonotype: Antigen unknown.

The sequence derives from a human donor who had recovered from COVID-19. This sequence joins TRBV6-2 or TRBV6-3 and TRBJ1-4; D call uncertain. The sequenced sample was CD4+ T cells from blood, cultured in vitro, obtained before SARS-CoV-2 vaccination. CDR3 loop: CASTDRRASPEKLFF. CDR3 sequence (DNA): TGTGCCAGCACAGACCGAAGGGCCTCTCCAGAAAAACTGTTTTTT.